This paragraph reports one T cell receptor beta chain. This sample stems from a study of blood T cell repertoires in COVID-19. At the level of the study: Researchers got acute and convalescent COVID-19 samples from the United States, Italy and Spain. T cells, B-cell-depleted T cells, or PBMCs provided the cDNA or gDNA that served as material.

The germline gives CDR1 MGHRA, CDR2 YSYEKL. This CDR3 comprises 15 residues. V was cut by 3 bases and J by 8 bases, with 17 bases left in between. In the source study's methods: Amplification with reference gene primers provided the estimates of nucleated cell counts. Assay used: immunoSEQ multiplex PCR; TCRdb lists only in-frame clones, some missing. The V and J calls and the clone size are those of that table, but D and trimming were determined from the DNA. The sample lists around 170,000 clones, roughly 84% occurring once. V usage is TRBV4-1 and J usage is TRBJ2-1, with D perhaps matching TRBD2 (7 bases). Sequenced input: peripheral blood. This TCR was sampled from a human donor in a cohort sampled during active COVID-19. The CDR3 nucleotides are TGCGCCAGCAGCCAGTCGAAGTGGGAGGGGGATGAGCAGTTCTTC. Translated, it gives CASSQSKWEGDEQFF.